These 31 T cell receptor beta chains were all obtained from the same sample, sequenced in a study of blood T cell repertoires in COVID-19. The data were produced by immunoSEQ multiplex PCR, yet TCRdb's version contains in-frame clones alone and is incomplete. Here the sample spans roughly 500,000 clones, 80% to 90% being singletons. Sample: peripheral blood. All receptors derive from a man aged 18 to 30 with COVID-19, enrolled during active disease.

Remarks on this clone: At the DNA level, this CDR3 is encoded by other sequences in the same sample as well. This chain uses TRBV18 with TRBJ2-1, with 9 positions matching TRBD1. The junction had 4 bases not matched to a gene; V was cut back by 3 bases and J by 4 bases. CDR3 size: 15 residues. Germline-derived CDR1 and CDR2 are KGHSH and LQKENI. The CDR3 DNA follows: TGTGCCAGCTCACCTGGGACAGGGACATACAATGAGCAGTTCTTC. It specifies CASSPGTGTYNEQFF.

This chain uses TRBV10-1 with TRBJ2-4; possible D gene TRBD1, 6 bases. This CDR3 region has 14 residues. V lost 5 bases, J lost 0 bases, and 8 bases lay in between. From germline, CDR1 is WNHNN and CDR2 SYGVQD (reference sequence). CDR3 sequence (DNA): TGCGCCAGCAGTCCACAGGGAGCCAAAAACATTCAGTACTTC. Protein sequence: CASSPQGAKNIQYF.

The V and J genes are TRBV19 and TRBJ2-2; D gene uncertain. The V end was cut by 4 bases, the J end by 0 bases, with 12 bases between. CDR1 is LNHDA and CDR2 is SQIVND in the germline V gene (reference sequence). The CDR3 totals 16 residues. The CDR3 DNA sequence: TGTGCCAGTAGTACCTACAGAAACGCGAACACCGGGGAGCTGTTTTTT. Translated, it gives CASSTYRNANTGELFF.

The chain couples TRBV19 to TRBJ2-7; 11 bases are shared with TRBD2. CDR1 and CDR2 from the germline V gene are LNHDA and SQIVND (reference sequence). Trimming took 4 bases from V and 5 from J; bases not matched to a gene: 7. There are 15 residues in the CDR3. The CDR3 coding sequence is TGTGCCAGTAGTACCACTAGCGGGAGATTCGACGAGCAGTACTTC. Translation: CASSTTSGRFDEQYF.

This rearrangement joins TRBV5-1 to TRBJ2-7, with 8 nucleotides matching TRBD1. CDR3 length equals 14 residues. Germline trimming cut 4 bases from V and 5 bases from J; bases unmatched to any gene: 8. Germline assignment: CDR1 SGHRS and CDR2 YFSETQ. CDR3 DNA sequence: TGCGCCAGCAGCGGACAGGGTATGTCTGACGAGCAGTACTTC. This translates into CASSGQGMSDEQYF.

V is TRBV7-9 and J is TRBJ1-2; D may be TRBD1 (5 bases). The CDR3 sequence is 16 residues long. V lost 2 bases to trimming and J lost 4 bases, with 17 bases between them. In germline, CDR1 is SEHNR, CDR2 FQNEAQ (reference sequence). CDR3 protein: CASSLTDAPGRYGYTF. The CDR3 coding sequence is TGTGCCAGCAGCTTAACAGATGCGCCAGGGCGCTATGGCTACACCTTC.

V gene TRBV5-4 combines with J gene TRBJ1-1, with TRBD1 as a possible D gene (5 bases). The germline V gene has CDR1 SGHNT and CDR2 YYREEE (reference sequence). V lost 1 base, J lost 1 base, and 8 bases lay in between. CDR3 size: 14 residues. CDR3: CASSLWGGNTEAFF. The CDR3 DNA reads as TGTGCCAGCAGCTTGTGGGGGGGGAACACTGAAGCTTTCTTT.

The genes are TRBV6-1 and TRBJ2-1; unclear D gene. Trimming stripped 2 bases from V and 2 bases from J, with 7 bases between. Germline CDR1 reads MNHNS; CDR2 reads SASEGT. CDR3 length equals 14 residues. DNA of the CDR3: TGTGCCAGCAGTGAAACTGCGCCCTACAATGAGCAGTTCTTC. Amino acid sequence: CASSETAPYNEQFF.

The genes are TRBV11-2 and TRBJ2-7, with D unclear. Germline assignment: CDR1 SGHAT and CDR2 FQNNGV. V lost 4 bases and J lost 5, with 9 bases in between. The CDR3 length is 12 residues. CDR3 protein: CASSSTAHEQYF. CDR3 sequence (DNA): TGTGCCAGCAGCTCCACAGCCCACGAGCAGTACTTC. Looking up the rest from reference TRBV11-2 and TRBJ2-7 gives the full variable domain: EAGVAQSPRYKIIEKRQSVAFWCNPISGHATLYWYQQILGQGPKLLIQFQNNGVVDDSQLPKDRFSAERLKGVDSTLKIQPAKLEDSAVYLCASSSTAHEQYFGPGTRLTVT.

The chain recombines TRBV19 with TRBJ1-6, with D maybe TRBD1 (6 bases). Trimming left V 8 bases short and J 9 bases short, with 14 bases between. This CDR3 has 13 residues. Germline-derived CDR1 and CDR2 are LNHDA and SQIVND (reference sequence). The DNA for the CDR3 is TGTGCCAGTTCGAGGGAGGGGGTTTCACCCCTCCACTTT. Amino acid sequence: CASSREGVSPLHF.

This rearrangement joins TRBV2 to TRBJ2-5; TRBD2 agrees at 12 bases. Germline V gene lookup returns CDR1 SNHLY and CDR2 FYNNEI. Trimming cost V 5 bases and J 4 bases; bases outside gene matches: 2. CDR3 length: 14 residues. CDR3 loop: CASSTGLAGETQYF. The CDR3 DNA reads as TGTGCCAGCAGTACGGGACTAGCGGGAGAGACCCAGTACTTC.

This clone was recorded only once. The gene calls are TRBV7-3 and TRBJ2-2, with 7 bases identical to TRBD2. The CDR3 extends over 15 amino acids. The V gene's germline CDR1 is SGHTA and CDR2 FQGTGA. V shed 5 bases and J 1 base; nucleotides not matched to a gene: 4. Written as DNA, the CDR3 is TGTGCCAGCAGCCCGGGACTACAGAACACCGGGGAGCTGTTTTTT. Translated: CASSPGLQNTGELFF.

The chain recombines TRBV21-1 with TRBJ2-1; the table's D call TRBD2 went unverified against the DNA. TRBV21-1 is listed as a pseudogene. CDR3 length: 17 residues. DNA for the CDR3: TGTGCCAGCAGCAAAGCCCCTAGCGGGACCATAAAGAATGAGCAGTTCTTC. The encoded protein is CASSKAPSGTIKNEQFF.

This chain connects TRBV18 to TRBJ2-7; 13 nucleotides match TRBD2. This CDR3 has 17 residues. CDR1 and CDR2 from the germline V gene are KGHSH and LQKENI. J gave up 4 bases and V 1 base, and 7 bases lay outside the gene matches. CDR3 loop: CASSPRGTSGKVYEQYF. The CDR3 DNA is TGTGCCAGCTCACCACGTGGGACTAGCGGGAAGGTGTACGAGCAGTACTTC.

This clone was recorded once. The chain links TRBV3-1 (or the pseudogene TRBV3-2) to TRBJ2-7; the D gene is possibly TRBD2 (5 bases). V lost 1 base and J 2 bases, leaving 12 bases between the germline ends. Germline values: CDR1 LGHDT, CDR2 YNNKEL (reference sequence). This CDR3 contains 15 residues. The CDR3 sequence is CASSQGSAGTYEQYF. The CDR3 coding sequence is TGTGCCAGCAGCCAAGGGTCAGCCGGGACCTACGAGCAGTACTTC.

J is TRBJ2-7 and V is TRBV4-1, with no clear D. The germline gives CDR1 MGHRA, CDR2 YSYEKL. There are 15 residues in the CDR3. V lost 1 base and J 4 bases, leaving 14 bases between the germline ends. For the CDR3, the DNA is TGCGCCAGCAGCCAAGGCCCCGGGTTATTGTACGAGCAGTACTTC. Its translation: CASSQGPGLLYEQYF.

The V gene is TRBV2, the J gene TRBJ2-7; D may be TRBD2 (5 bases). The ends were cut back, 8 bases at V and 7 bases at J, with 9 bases in the middle. CDR1 SNHLY and CDR2 FYNNEI come from the germline V gene. This CDR3 has 10 residues. The CDR3 DNA sequence: TGTGCCAGCGCGAGGGTTGAGCAGTACTTC. Protein: CASARVEQYF.

V gene TRBV24-1 combines with J gene TRBJ2-1; 11 nucleotides align to TRBD1. CDR3 length equals 18 residues. Germline V CDR1 and CDR2: KGHDR, SFDVKD. V shed 1 base and J 1 base; nucleotides not matched to a gene: 5. DNA for the CDR3: TGTGCCACCAGTGATTTTATGGGACAGGGGGGTTCCTACAATGAGCAGTTCTTC. It specifies CATSDFMGQGGSYNEQFF.

The J gene is TRBJ1-4, the V gene TRBV6-5; 9 positions match TRBD1. With V trimmed by 6 bases and J by 8 bases, 10 bases remained unmatched. Germline values: CDR1 MNHEY, CDR2 SVGAGI. This CDR3 has 15 residues. CDR3 DNA: TGTGCCAGCAGACCCACCGACAGGGGGAACGAAAAACTGTTTTTT. Amino acids: CASRPTDRGNEKLFF.

The table lists this clone with a count of one. J is TRBJ1-5 and V is TRBV24-1; D not resolved. Germline V gives CDR1 KGHDR, CDR2 SFDVKD. There are 14 residues in the CDR3. V was cut by 2 bases and J by 5 bases, with 9 bases left in between. CDR3 region: CATSDSGSYQPQHF. In DNA form, the CDR3 reads TGTGCCACCAGTGATTCGGGGAGTTATCAGCCCCAGCATTTT.

The chain employs TRBV24-1 and TRBJ1-5; D is perhaps TRBD1 (5 bases). With 4 bases removed from V and 7 bases from J, the gap between germline ends came to 13 bases. CDR3 length equals 14 residues. Germline V gene sequence: CDR1 KGHDR, CDR2 SFDVKD. The CDR3 DNA is TGTGCCACCAGTGAGCCAGGGTGGGGACAGCCCCAGCATTTT. Its protein product is CATSEPGWGQPQHF.

The chain combines TRBV29-1 with TRBJ2-5, with 7 positions matching TRBD1. CDR3 length equals 15 residues. Looked up from germline, CDR1 is SQVTM and CDR2 is ANQGSEA. Unmatched junction bases numbered 13, after V lost 2 bases and J lost 7 bases. The CDR3 bases are TGCAGCGTTGAACTAGGGGGCATTAGGTTAGGGACCCAGTACTTC. Its translation is CSVELGGIRLGTQYF. The whole variable domain, remainder taken from reference TRBV29-1 and TRBJ2-5, is SAVISQKPSRDICQRGTSLTIQCQVDSQVTMMFWYRQQPGQSLTLIATANQGSEATYESGFVIDKFPISRPNLTFSTLTVSNMSPEDSSIYLCSVELGGIRLGTQYFGPGTRLLVL.

This clone occurred a few times. Within the sample, other DNA sequences also encode this same CDR3. V and J are TRBV15 and TRBJ2-5; D is unresolved. This CDR3 comprises 13 residues. Per germline, CDR1 LNHNV and CDR2 YYDKDF (reference sequence). V lost 0 bases and J 4 bases, leaving 6 bases between the germline ends. Here the CDR3 DNA reads TGTGCCACCAGCAGAGATAATAGAGAGACCCAGTACTTC. It codes for CATSRDNRETQYF.

The V gene is TRBV19, the J gene TRBJ2-1; the D gene is possibly TRBD2 (5 bases). CDR1 is LNHDA and CDR2 is SQIVND in the germline V gene (reference sequence). The CDR3 covers 13 residues. The V end was cut by 6 bases, the J end by 4 bases, with 10 bases between. The CDR3 bases are TGTGCCAGTAGGGACCGGGATTACAATGAGCAGTTCTTC. Protein: CASRDRDYNEQFF.

This clone was seen only a few times. The chain is built from TRBV1 and TRBJ2-7; TRBD2, the table's D call, lacks a check against the DNA. TRBV1 is a listed pseudogene. The CDR3 is 16 amino acids. CDR3 bases: TGCACCAGCAGCAACGCCCTGGGAGGCGGGATAAACGAGCAGTACTTC. Its protein product is CTSSNALGGGINEQYF.

The table lists this clone with a few counts. The CDR3 is CASRPNSGTWGLNTQYF. The CDR3 DNA sequence: TGTGCCAGCAGGCCAAATTCCGGGACCTGGGGGCTAAATACGCAGTATTTT. This chain uses TRBV11-2 with TRBJ2-3; possible D gene TRBD1, 6 bases. This CDR3 comprises 17 residues. Germline assignment: CDR1 SGHAT and CDR2 FQNNGV. V lost 6 bases and J lost 7, with 26 bases in between. The entire variable domain, with the rest obtained from reference TRBV11-2 and TRBJ2-3, is as follows: EAGVAQSPRYKIIEKRQSVAFWCNPISGHATLYWYQQILGQGPKLLIQFQNNGVVDDSQLPKDRFSAERLKGVDSTLKIQPAKLEDSAVYLCASRPNSGTWGLNTQYFGPGTRLTVL.

The chain uses TRBV28 and TRBJ1-4, with D possibly matching TRBD1 (5 bases). Trimming took 5 bases from V and 5 from J, leaving 15 bases between them. The CDR3 has 15 amino acids. Per germline, CDR1 MDHEN and CDR2 SYDVKM. The CDR3 loop is CASSGPGLGNEKLFF. CDR3 sequence (DNA): TGTGCCAGCAGTGGGCCGGGACTCGGAAATGAAAAACTGTTTTTT.

A note on this clone: Other DNA sequences in the same sample also yield this CDR3. The chain combines TRBV5-1 with TRBJ2-7, with TRBD1 matching over 7 bases. CDR3 length equals 14 residues. V shed 4 bases and J 2 bases; nucleotides not matched to a gene: 6. Germline V gene data show CDR1 as SGHRS and CDR2 as YFSETQ. DNA of the CDR3: TGCGCCAGCAGCCTACCGGGACAGACCTACGAGCAGTACTTC. This translates into CASSLPGQTYEQYF.

The J gene is TRBJ1-2, the V gene TRBV18; 7 nucleotides agree with TRBD1. In germline, CDR1 is KGHSH, CDR2 LQKENI. V shed 1 base, J shed 3 bases, and the junction held 11 bases outside the gene matches. The CDR3 loop spans 17 amino acids. The CDR3 loop reads CASSPLGLGGLDYGYTF. The CDR3 region has the DNA TGTGCCAGCTCACCACTCGGTCTAGGGGGCCTCGACTATGGCTACACCTTC.

This chain joins TRBV7-9 and TRBJ2-4; a possible D gene is TRBD1 (7 bases). CDR1 and CDR2 (germline): SEHNR, FQNEAQ (reference sequence). CDR3 length: 18 amino acids. Trimming took 5 bases from V and 6 from J, leaving 26 bases between them. CDR3 sequence: CASSPWDLAGGDINIQYF. CDR3 in DNA: TGTGCCAGCAGCCCGTGGGACTTAGCAGGGGGAGATATAAACATTCAGTACTTC.

The V and J genes are TRBV7-9 and TRBJ1-1, with TRBD1 matching over 9 bases. The CDR3 runs 17 residues. The germline CDR1 and CDR2 sequences are SEHNR and FQNEAQ (reference sequence). V lost 5 bases and J lost 2; bases outside the gene matches: 12. CDR3 amino acids: CASSRGPGQGTNTEAFF. The CDR3 nucleotides are TGTGCCAGCAGCCGTGGACCGGGACAGGGTACTAACACTGAAGCTTTCTTT. Supplemented by reference TRBV7-9 and TRBJ1-1, the full variable domain reads DTGVSQNPRHKITKRGQNVTFRCDPISEHNRLYWYRQTLGQGPEFLTYFQNEAQLEKSRLLSDRFSAERPKGSFSTLEIQRTEQGDSAMYLCASSRGPGQGTNTEAFFGQGTRLTVV.